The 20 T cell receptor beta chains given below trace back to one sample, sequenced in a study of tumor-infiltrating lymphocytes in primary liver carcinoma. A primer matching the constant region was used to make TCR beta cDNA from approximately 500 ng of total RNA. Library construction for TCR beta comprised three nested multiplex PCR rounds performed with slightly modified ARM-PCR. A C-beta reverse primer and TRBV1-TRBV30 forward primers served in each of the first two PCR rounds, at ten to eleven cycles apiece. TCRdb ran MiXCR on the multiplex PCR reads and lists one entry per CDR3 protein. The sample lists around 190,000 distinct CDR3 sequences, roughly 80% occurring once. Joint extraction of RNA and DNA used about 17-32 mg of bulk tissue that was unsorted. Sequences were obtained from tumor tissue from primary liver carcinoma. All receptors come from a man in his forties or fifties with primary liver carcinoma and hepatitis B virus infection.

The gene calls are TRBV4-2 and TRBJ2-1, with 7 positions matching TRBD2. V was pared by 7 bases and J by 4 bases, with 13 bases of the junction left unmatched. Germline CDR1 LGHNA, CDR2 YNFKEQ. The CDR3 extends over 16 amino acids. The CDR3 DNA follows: TGTGCCAGCAACCACGAGAGCAGCGGGAAGTACAATGAGCAGTTCTTC. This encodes CASNHESSGKYNEQFF.

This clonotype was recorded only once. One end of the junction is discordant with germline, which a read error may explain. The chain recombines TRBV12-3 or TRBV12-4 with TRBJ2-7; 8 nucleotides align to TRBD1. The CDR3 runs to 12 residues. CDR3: CASRTGVYGQYF. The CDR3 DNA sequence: TGTGCCAGCAGGACAGGGGTCTACGGGCAGTACTTC.

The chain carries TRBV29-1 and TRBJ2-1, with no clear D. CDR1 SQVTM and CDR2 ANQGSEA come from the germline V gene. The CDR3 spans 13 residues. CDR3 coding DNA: TGCATCCCCGCCCCCCTCTCCTACAATGAGCAGTTCTTC. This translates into CIPAPLSYNEQFF.

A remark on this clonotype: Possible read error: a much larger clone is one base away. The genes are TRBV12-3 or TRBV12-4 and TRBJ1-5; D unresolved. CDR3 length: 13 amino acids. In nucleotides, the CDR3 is TGTGCCAGCAGTTTGGGGAGCATTCAGCCCCAGCATTTT. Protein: CASSLGSIQPQHF.

CDR3 coding DNA: TGCAGCGTCGCCCGGGACTTCACGATGGAGCAGTTCTTC. This translates into CSVARDFTMEQFF. V and J are TRBV29-1 and TRBJ2-1, with a possible D match to TRBD2 (6 bases). The germline CDR1 and CDR2 sequences are SQVTM and ANQGSEA. The CDR3 covers 13 residues. V was pared by 6 bases and J by 10 bases, with 19 bases between.

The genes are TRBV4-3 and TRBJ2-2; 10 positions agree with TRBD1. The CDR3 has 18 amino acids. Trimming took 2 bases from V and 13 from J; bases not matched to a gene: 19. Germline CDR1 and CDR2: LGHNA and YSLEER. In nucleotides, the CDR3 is TGCGCCAGCAGCCAATATCATTGGACAGGGGGGTACACAGGGCCGCTGTTTTTT. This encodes CASSQYHWTGGYTGPLFF.

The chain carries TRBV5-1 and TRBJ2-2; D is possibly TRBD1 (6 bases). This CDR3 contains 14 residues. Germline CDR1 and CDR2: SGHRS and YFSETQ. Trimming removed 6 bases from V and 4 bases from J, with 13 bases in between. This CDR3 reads CASTQTGPTGELFF. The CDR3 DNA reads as TGCGCCAGCACCCAGACAGGACCCACCGGGGAGCTGTTTTTT. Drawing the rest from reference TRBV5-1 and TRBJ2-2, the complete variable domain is KAGVTQTPRYLIKTRGQQVTLSCSPISGHRSVSWYQQTPGQGLQFLFEYFSETQRNKGNFPGRFSGRQFSNSRSEMNVSTLELGDSALYLCASTQTGPTGELFFGEGSRLTVL.

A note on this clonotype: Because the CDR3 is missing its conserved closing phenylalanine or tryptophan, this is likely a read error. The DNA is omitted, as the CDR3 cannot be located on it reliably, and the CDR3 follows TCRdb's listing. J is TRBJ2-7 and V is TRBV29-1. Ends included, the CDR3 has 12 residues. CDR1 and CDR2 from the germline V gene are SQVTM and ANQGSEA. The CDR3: CSAGWNNHEHYY.

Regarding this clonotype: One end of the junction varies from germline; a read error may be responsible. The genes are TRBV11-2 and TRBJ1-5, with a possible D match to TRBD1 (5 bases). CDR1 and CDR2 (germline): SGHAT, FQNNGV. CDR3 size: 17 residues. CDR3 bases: TGTCCCAGCAGCTTAGTAGGGGTAACAGAGAGCAATCGGCCCCAGCATTTT. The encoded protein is CPSSLVGVTESNRPQHF. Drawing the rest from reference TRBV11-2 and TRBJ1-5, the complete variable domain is EAGVAQSPRYKIIEKRQSVAFWCNPISGHATLYWYQQILGQGPKLLIQFQNNGVVDDSQLPKDRFSAERLKGVDSTLKIQPAKLEDSAVYLCPSSLVGVTESNRPQHFGDGTRLSIL.

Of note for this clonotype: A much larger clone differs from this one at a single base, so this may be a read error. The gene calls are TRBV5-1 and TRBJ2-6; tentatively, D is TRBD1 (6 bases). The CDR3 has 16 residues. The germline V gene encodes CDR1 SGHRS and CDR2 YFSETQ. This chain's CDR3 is CASSLGQEAGANVLSF. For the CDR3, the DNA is TGCGCCAGCAGCTTGGGACAGGAAGCTGGGGCCAACGTCCTGAGTTTC.

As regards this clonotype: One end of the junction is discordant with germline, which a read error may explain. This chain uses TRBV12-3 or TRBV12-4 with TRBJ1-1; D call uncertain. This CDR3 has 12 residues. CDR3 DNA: TGTGGCAGCAGGTATGTAACGGCTGAAGCTTTCTTT. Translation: CGSRYVTAEAFF.

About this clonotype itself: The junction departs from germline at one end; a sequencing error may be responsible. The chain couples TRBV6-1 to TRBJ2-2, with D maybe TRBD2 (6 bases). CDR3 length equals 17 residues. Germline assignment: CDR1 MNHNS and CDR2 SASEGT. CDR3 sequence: CASRIGSVVMATGGLFF. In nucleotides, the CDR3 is TGTGCCAGCAGGATCGGATCCGTGGTTATGGCCACCGGGGGGCTGTTTTTT.

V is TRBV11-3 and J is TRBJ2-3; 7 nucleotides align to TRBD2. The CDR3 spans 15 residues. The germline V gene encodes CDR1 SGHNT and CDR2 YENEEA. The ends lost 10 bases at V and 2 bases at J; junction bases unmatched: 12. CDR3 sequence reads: CANGPGGGPTDTQYF. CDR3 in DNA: TGTGCCAACGGCCCCGGCGGGGGTCCCACAGATACGCAGTATTTT.

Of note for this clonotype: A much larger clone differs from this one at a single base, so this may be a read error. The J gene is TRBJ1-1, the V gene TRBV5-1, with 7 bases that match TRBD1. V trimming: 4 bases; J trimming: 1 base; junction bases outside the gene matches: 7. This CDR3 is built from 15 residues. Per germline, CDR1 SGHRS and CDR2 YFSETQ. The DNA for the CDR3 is TGCGCCAGCAGCAGCGAACAGGGGAAGAACACTGAAGCTTTCTTT. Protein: CASSSEQGKNTEAFF. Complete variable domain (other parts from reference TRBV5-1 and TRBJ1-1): KAGVTQTPRYLIKTRGQQVTLSCSPISGHRSVSWYQQTPGQGLQFLFEYFSETQRNKGNFPGRFSGRQFSNSRSEMNVSTLELGDSALYLCASSSEQGKNTEAFFGQGTRLTVV.

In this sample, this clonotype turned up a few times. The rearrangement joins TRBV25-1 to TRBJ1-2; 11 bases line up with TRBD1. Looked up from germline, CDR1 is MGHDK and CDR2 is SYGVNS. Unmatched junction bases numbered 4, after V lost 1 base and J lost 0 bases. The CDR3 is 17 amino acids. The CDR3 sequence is CASSEWTGGAANYGYTF. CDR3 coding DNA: TGTGCCAGCAGTGAATGGACAGGGGGCGCCGCTAACTATGGCTACACCTTC.

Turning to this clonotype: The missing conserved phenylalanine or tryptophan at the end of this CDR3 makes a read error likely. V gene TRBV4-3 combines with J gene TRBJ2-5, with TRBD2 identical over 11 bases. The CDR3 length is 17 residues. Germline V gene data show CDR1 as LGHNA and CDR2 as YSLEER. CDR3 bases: TGCGCCAGCATCCAAGCGGCTAGCGGGAGGACTGGTGAGACCCAGTACATA. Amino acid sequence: CASIQAASGRTGETQYI.

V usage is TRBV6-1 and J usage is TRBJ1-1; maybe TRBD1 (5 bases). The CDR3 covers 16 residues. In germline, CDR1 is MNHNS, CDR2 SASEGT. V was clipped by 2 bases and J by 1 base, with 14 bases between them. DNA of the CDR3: TGTGCCAGCAGTGAACATAAGGGGCCCGGGAACACTGAAGCTTTCTTT. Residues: CASSEHKGPGNTEAFF.

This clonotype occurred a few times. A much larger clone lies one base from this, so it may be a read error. The CDR3 protein is CASSHLNETFF. The CDR3 coding sequence is TGCGCCAGCAGCCACCTCAATGAAACTTTCTTT. The chain combines TRBV10-2 with TRBJ1-1; D is uncertain. The germline CDR1 and CDR2 sequences are WSHSY and SAAADI. The CDR3 loop spans 11 amino acids.

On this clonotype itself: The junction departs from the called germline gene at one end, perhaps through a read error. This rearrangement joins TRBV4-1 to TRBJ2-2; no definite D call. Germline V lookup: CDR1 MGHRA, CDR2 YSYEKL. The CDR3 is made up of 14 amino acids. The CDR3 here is CASSHLTLSGELFF. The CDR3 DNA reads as TGCGCCAGCAGCCATCTTACCCTCTCCGGTGAGCTTTTTTTT.

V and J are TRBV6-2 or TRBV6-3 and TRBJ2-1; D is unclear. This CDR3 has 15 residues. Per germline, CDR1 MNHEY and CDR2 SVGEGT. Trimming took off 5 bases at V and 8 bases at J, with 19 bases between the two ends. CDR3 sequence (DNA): TGTGCCAGCAGTCGATCCCTCGTGGGGATGGATGAGCAGTTCTTC. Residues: CASSRSLVGMDEQFF.